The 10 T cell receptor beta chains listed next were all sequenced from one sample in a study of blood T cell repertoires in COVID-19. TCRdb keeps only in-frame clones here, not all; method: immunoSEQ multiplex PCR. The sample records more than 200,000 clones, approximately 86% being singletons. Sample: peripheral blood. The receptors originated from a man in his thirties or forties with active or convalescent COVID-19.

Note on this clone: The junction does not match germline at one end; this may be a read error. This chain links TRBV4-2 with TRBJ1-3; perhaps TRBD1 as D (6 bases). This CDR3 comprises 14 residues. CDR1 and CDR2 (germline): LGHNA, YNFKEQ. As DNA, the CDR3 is TGTGCCAGCAGCCAAGTTGGTGGGTGGGGGCAGGTAAACTTT. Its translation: CASSQVGGWGQVNF.

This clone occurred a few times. The DNA of the CDR3 is TGTGCCAGCAGCTCTACGACAGGGGGCAACGAGCAGTACTTC. This gives the protein CASSSTTGGNEQYF. The chain uses TRBV7-8 and TRBJ2-7, with 10 bases lining up with TRBD1. V lost 4 bases, J lost 5 bases, and 5 bases stayed unmatched. Germline V lookup: CDR1 SGHVS, CDR2 FQNEAQ. The CDR3 consists of 14 residues.

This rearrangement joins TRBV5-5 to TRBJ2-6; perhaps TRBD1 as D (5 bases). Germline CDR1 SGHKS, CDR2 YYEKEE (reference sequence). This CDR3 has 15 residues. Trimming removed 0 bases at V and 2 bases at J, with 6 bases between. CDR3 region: CASSLVGAGANVLTF. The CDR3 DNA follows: TGTGCCAGCAGCTTGGTAGGGGCTGGGGCCAACGTCCTGACTTTC.

The CDR3 protein is CASSGVRESWQYF. In DNA, the CDR3 is TGTGCCAGCAGTGGGGTCCGGGAGTCCTGGCAGTACTTC. The gene calls are TRBV28 and TRBJ2-7; possible D gene TRBD2, 6 bases. V shed 5 bases and J shed 9 bases, with 17 bases lying between them. This CDR3 comprises 13 residues. Germline V gives CDR1 MDHEN, CDR2 SYDVKM.

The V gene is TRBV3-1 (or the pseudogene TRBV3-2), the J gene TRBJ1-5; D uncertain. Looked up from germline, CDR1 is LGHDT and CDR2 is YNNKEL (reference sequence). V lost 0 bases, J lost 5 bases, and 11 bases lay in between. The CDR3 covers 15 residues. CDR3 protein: CASSQDVAFDQPQHF. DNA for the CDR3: TGTGCCAGCAGCCAAGACGTAGCGTTCGATCAGCCCCAGCATTTT.

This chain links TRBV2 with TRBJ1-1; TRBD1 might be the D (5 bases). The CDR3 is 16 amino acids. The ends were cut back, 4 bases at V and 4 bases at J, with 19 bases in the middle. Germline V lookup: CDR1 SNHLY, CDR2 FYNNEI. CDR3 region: CASSGYAGPGTTEAFF. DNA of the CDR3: TGTGCCAGCAGTGGGTACGCGGGGCCGGGTACCACTGAAGCTTTCTTT.

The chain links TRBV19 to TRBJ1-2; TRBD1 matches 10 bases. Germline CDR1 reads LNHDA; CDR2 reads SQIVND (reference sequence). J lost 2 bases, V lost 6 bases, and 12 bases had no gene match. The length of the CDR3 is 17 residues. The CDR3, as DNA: TGTGCCAGTAGCGACCGGGACAGGGGTCGGACGAACTATGGCTACACCTTC. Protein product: CASSDRDRGRTNYGYTF.

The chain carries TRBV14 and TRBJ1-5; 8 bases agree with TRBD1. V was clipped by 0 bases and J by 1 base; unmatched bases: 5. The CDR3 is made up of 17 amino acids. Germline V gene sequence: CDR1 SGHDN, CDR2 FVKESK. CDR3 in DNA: TGTGCCAGCAGCCAAGAACGCAGGGGGCCGAGCAATCAGCCCCAGCATTTT. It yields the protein CASSQERRGPSNQPQHF.

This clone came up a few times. The CDR3 loop is CASSPSGRVTPLNTEAFF. DNA of the CDR3: TGTGCCAGCAGCCCTTCGGGGAGGGTCACCCCCCTGAACACTGAAGCTTTCTTT. The genes are TRBV5-6 and TRBJ1-1; D unresolved. Looked up from germline, CDR1 is SGHDT and CDR2 is YYEEEE. V lost 4 bases to trimming and J lost 0 bases, with 22 bases between them. The CDR3 sequence is 18 residues long.

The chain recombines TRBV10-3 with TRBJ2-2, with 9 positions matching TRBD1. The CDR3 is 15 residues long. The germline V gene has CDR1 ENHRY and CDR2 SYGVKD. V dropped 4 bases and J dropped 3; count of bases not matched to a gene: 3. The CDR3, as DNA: TGTGCCATCAGTGTAAGGACAGGGGACACCGGGGAGCTGTTTTTT. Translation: CAISVRTGDTGELFF.